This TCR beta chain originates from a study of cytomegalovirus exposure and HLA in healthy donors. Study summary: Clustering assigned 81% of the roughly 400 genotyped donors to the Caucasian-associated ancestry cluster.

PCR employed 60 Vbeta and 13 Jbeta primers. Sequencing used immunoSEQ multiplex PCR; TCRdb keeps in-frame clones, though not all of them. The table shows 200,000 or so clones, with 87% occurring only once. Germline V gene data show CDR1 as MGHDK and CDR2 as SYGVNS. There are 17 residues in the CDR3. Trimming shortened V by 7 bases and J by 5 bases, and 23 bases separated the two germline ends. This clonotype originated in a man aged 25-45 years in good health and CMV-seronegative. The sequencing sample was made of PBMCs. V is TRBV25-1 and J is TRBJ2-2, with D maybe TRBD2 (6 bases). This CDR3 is CASTPGGKGAGTGELFF. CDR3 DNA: TGTGCCAGCACCCCCGGTGGTAAGGGCGCGGGGACCGGGGAGCTGTTTTTT.